The 9 T cell receptor beta chains listed next were all sequenced from one sample in a study of blood T cell repertoires in COVID-19. The assay was immunoSEQ multiplex PCR, and TCRdb's table has in-frame clones only and misses some. The data show 290,000 or so clones, around nine tenths seen once. The specimen was peripheral blood. The receptors derive from a man between 65 and 85 years old with acute or convalescent COVID-19.

The chain joins TRBV7-2 to TRBJ1-2; D remains unclear. With 5 bases removed from V and 3 bases from J, the gap between germline ends came to 13 bases. The CDR3 loop spans 14 amino acids. The germline CDR1 and CDR2 sequences are SGHTA and FQGNSA. The CDR3 spells CASSPRPRDYGYTF. For the CDR3, the DNA is TGTGCCAGCAGCCCACGCCCGAGGGACTATGGCTACACCTTC.

This clone was seen a handful of times. V and J are TRBV4-3 and TRBJ1-5; D ambiguous. The CDR3 is 13 residues long. Deletions cut 3 bases from V and 7 bases from J, with 10 bases between. Germline loops: CDR1 LGHNA, CDR2 YSLEER. The CDR3 loop reads CASSQSPGQPQHF. In nucleotides, the CDR3 is TGCGCCAGCAGCCAGAGTCCCGGGCAGCCCCAGCATTTT.

V usage is TRBV19 and J usage is TRBJ2-5, with D perhaps TRBD1 (6 bases). Germline CDR1 reads LNHDA; CDR2 reads SQIVND (reference sequence). The CDR3 covers 14 residues. V was cut by 2 bases and J by 3 bases, with 10 bases left in between. CDR3 coding DNA: TGTGCCAGTAGTATAAACAGGGCCGAAGAGACCCAGTACTTC. Protein product: CASSINRAEETQYF.

The V gene is TRBV6-5, the J gene TRBJ1-5, with D possibly matching TRBD1 (5 bases). The germline V gene has CDR1 MNHEY and CDR2 SVGAGI. Deletions cut 6 bases from V and 6 bases from J, with 15 bases between. This CDR3 contains 14 residues. The CDR3 reads CASSNGGGGQPQHF. For the CDR3, the DNA is TGTGCCAGCAGCAACGGGGGGGGAGGTCAGCCCCAGCATTTT.

This clone has only a few counts. The chain links TRBV9 to TRBJ2-2, with TRBD1 matching over 7 bases. The germline V gene encodes CDR1 SGDLS and CDR2 YYNGEE. This CDR3 comprises 14 residues. The V gene end was trimmed by 6 bases and the J gene end by 4 bases; junction bases not matched to a gene: 6. CDR3 sequence reads: CASNLGDSTGELFF. The CDR3 DNA follows: TGTGCCAGCAACCTCGGGGACAGCACCGGGGAGCTGTTTTTT.

The chain joins TRBV18 to TRBJ1-1; 7 bases fit TRBD1. After removal of 8 bases from V and 3 bases from J, the junction contained 15 bases not matched to a gene. Germline CDR1 and CDR2: KGHSH and LQKENI. The CDR3 contains 16 residues. In DNA, the CDR3 is TGTGCCAGCCGAGGGGGCGGGACATTAAAGGACACTGAAGCTTTCTTT. It is translated as CASRGGGTLKDTEAFF.

The chain has TRBV6-5 and TRBJ2-3, with unresolved D. The germline CDR1 and CDR2 sequences are MNHEY and SVGAGI. This CDR3 spans 14 amino acids. Between the trimmed V and J ends, which lost 6 bases and 2 bases, there was a span of 12 bases. For the CDR3, the DNA is TGTGCCAGCAGGTTCACTGAAACCACAGATACGCAGTATTTT. It codes for CASRFTETTDTQYF.

The chain links TRBV2 to TRBJ2-4, with D perhaps matching TRBD2 (6 bases). The CDR3 loop spans 15 amino acids. Between the trimmed V and J ends, which lost 0 bases and 4 bases, there was a span of 10 bases. The germline gives CDR1 SNHLY, CDR2 FYNNEI. The CDR3: CASSEALRGKNIQYF. CDR3 sequence (DNA): TGTGCCAGCAGTGAAGCGCTTCGGGGGAAAAACATTCAGTACTTC.

This rearrangement joins TRBV5-1 to TRBJ2-1; 8 bases map to TRBD2. This CDR3 spans 15 amino acids. J gave up 8 bases and V 3 bases, and 10 bases lay outside the gene matches. The V gene's germline CDR1 is SGHRS and CDR2 YFSETQ. CDR3 sequence reads: CASSYRLALNDEQFF. DNA of the CDR3: TGCGCCAGCAGCTATCGACTAGCGCTAAACGATGAGCAGTTCTTC.